The present entry profiles one T cell receptor beta chain with its context. These data are taken from a study of blood T cell repertoires in COVID-19. Study context: There were acute and convalescent COVID-19 samples, and they came from the United States, Italy and Spain. The analysed material was cDNA or gDNA that came from T cells, B-cell-depleted T cells, or PBMCs.

Germline assignment: CDR1 SGHNT and CDR2 YYREEE (reference sequence). V was clipped by 5 bases and J by 7 bases; unmatched bases: 8. The CDR3 sequence is 14 residues long. As processed by the authors: Amplification from reference gene primers served as the basis for estimated nucleated cell counts. Clones were read by immunoSEQ multiplex PCR, and TCRdb kept only the in-frame ones, dropping some. V and J calls and clone size come straight from that table; D and trimming were deduced from the DNA. Of about 170,000 clones listed, approximately 89% are singletons. Material: peripheral blood. This clonotype was sampled from a man in his 70s with acute or convalescent COVID-19. The chain recombines TRBV5-4 with TRBJ2-1, with TRBD2 matching over 8 bases. CDR3 DNA sequence: TGTGCCAGCAGATCAGCGGGGGAAGGGAATGAGCAGTTCTTC. Protein: CASRSAGEGNEQFF.